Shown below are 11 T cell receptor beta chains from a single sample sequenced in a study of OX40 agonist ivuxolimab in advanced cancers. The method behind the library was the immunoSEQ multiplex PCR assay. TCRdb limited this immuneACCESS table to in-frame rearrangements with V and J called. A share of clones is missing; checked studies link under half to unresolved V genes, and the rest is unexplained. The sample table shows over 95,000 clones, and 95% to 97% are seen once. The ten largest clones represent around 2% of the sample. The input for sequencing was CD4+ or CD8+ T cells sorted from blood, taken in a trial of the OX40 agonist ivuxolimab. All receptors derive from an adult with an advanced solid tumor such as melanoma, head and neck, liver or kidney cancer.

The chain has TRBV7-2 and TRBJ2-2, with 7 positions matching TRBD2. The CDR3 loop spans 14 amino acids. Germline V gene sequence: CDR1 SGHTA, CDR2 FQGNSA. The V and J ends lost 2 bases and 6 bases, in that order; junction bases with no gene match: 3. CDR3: CASSLPSGAGELFF. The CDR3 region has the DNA TGTGCCAGCAGCTTACCTAGCGGAGCCGGGGAGCTGTTTTTT.

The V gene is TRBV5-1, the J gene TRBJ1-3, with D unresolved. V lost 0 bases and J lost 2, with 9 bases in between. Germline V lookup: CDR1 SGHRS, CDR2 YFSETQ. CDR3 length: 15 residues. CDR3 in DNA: TGCGCCAGCAGCTTGGGGCCGGCGGCTGGAAACACCATATATTTT. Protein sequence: CASSLGPAAGNTIYF.

The CDR3 protein is CASSEGRVTGELFF. Here the CDR3 DNA reads TGTGCCAGCAGTGAAGGCAGGGTGACCGGGGAGCTGTTTTTT. The chain recombines TRBV6-4 with TRBJ2-2; D is possibly TRBD1 (5 bases). The CDR3 extends over 14 amino acids. The germline V and J ends were trimmed by 3 bases and 5 bases, with 10 bases remaining between them. Germline CDR1 is MRHNA and CDR2 is SNTAGT.

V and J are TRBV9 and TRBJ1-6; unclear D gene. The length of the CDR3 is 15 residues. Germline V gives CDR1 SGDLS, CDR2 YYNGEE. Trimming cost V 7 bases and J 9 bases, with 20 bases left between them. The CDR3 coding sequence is TGTGCCAGCGGCGCCTCCACTACCGCTAGTTCACCCCTCCACTTT. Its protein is CASGASTTASSPLHF.

The CDR3 sequence: CASSLQGPENQPQHF. The CDR3 nucleotides are TGTGCCAGCAGTTTACAGGGACCGGAGAATCAGCCCCAGCATTTT. The chain couples TRBV27 to TRBJ1-5, with D tentatively TRBD1 (5 bases). V was trimmed by 2 bases and J by 4 bases, leaving 12 bases between them. Germline CDR1 reads MNHEY; CDR2 reads SMNVEV (reference sequence). This CDR3 is built from 15 residues.

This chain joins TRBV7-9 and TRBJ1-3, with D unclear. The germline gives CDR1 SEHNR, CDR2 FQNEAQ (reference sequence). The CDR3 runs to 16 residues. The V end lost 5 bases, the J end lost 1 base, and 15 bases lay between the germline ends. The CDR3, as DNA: TGTGCCAGCAGCCAGATGTGGGTTCCTTCTGGAAACACCATATATTTT. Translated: CASSQMWVPSGNTIYF.

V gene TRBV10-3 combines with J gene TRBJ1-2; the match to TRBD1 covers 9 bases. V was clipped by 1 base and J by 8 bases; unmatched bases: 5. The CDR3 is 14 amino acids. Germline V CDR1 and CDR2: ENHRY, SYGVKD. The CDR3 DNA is TGTGCCATCAGTGAGTTAAACAGGGGGCCGGGCTACACCTTC. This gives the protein CAISELNRGPGYTF.

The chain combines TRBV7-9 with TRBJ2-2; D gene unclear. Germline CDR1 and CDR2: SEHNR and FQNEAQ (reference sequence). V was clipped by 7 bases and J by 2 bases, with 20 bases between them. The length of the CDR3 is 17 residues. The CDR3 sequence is CASNFFPEEQNTGELFF. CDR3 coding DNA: TGTGCCAGCAACTTTTTCCCCGAAGAGCAAAACACCGGGGAGCTGTTTTTT.

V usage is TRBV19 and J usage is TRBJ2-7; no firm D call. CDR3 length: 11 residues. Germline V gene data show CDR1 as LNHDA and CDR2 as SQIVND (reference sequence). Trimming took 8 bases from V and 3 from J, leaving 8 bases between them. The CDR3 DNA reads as TGTGCCAGTGCGTCCCTCTACGAGCAGTACTTC. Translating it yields CASASLYEQYF.

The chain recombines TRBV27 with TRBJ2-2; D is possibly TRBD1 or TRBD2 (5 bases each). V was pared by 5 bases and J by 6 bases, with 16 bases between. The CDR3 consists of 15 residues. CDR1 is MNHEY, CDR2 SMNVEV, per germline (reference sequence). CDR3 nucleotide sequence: TGTGCCAGCAGTGGGGACGTGGGTTTGCCCGGGGAGCTGTTTTTT. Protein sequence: CASSGDVGLPGELFF.

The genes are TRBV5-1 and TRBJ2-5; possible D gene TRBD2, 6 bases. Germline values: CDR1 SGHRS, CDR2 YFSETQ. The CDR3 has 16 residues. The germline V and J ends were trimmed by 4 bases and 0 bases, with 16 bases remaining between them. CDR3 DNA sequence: TGCGCCAGCAGCCCCCCTAGCGCCGCGTACCAAGAGACCCAGTACTTC. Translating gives CASSPPSAAYQETQYF. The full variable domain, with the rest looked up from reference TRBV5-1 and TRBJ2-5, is KAGVTQTPRYLIKTRGQQVTLSCSPISGHRSVSWYQQTPGQGLQFLFEYFSETQRNKGNFPGRFSGRQFSNSRSEMNVSTLELGDSALYLCASSPPSAAYQETQYFGPGTRLLVL.